This T cell receptor beta chain was captured in a study of shared clonotypes between healthy human individuals. The protocol was immunoSEQ multiplex PCR, while the TCRdb copy is restricted to in-frame clones and leaves out a portion. The data contain roughly 2,300,000 clones, under 95% of them singletons. Study-level points and caveats: The expectation was that sequencing depth would affect clonotype sharing among donors.

Adult Caucasians living in Nashville, Tennessee made up all of the donors. Regarding this clone: What it recognizes is unknown.

This TCR came from a man aged 18 to 29 in good health. Some clones in this sample may be carry-over from other donors' samples. Specimen: naive CD4+ T cells from PBMCs. This sample's subset: CD45RA+ positively selected.

CDR3 in DNA: TGTGCCAGCAGCTTCCGACAGGGGTACACCGGGGAGCTGTTTTTT. Its protein product is CASSFRQGYTGELFF. The chain carries TRBV7-3 and TRBJ2-2; TRBD1 matches 8 bases. Per the germline V gene, CDR1 is SGHTA and CDR2 is FQGTGA. The CDR3 has 15 residues. V lost 3 bases to trimming and J lost 3 bases; unmatched junction nucleotides: 3.